The 32 T cell receptor beta chains listed next were all sequenced from one sample in a study of T cells in Graves' hyperthyroidism and ophthalmopathy. RNA transcripts served as the template for amplifying TCR beta CDR3 regions. First-round RT-PCR targeting the TCR CDR3 was performed with the HTBI primer set. TCRdb recomputed calls from the multiplex PCR reads with MiXCR, one row per CDR3 protein. The sample lists roughly 350,000 distinct CDR3 sequences; roughly 13% were seen once. The sequencing sample was made of blood. These receptors were obtained from a woman in her forties with Graves' ophthalmopathy.

This clonotype was counted at least ten times. V and J are TRBV12-3 or TRBV12-4 and TRBJ1-5, with D possibly being TRBD1 (5 bases). The CDR3 totals 13 residues. V was shortened by 1 base and J by 7 bases, with 8 bases between the two germline ends. In DNA form, the CDR3 reads TGTGCCAGCAGTTTAGATGAGGGGCAGCCCCAGCATTTT. Translating gives CASSLDEGQPQHF.

In this sample, this clonotype turned up many times. A much larger clonotype is one base distant, so this may be a read error. The J gene is TRBJ2-7, the V gene TRBV6-1; no clear D gene. V lost 2 bases, J lost 3 bases, and 2 bases lay in between. Germline CDR1 is MNHNS and CDR2 is SASEGT. The CDR3 runs 11 residues. The CDR3 DNA sequence: TGTGCCAGCAGTGAAATCTACGAGCAGTACTTC. It yields the protein CASSEIYEQYF.

V usage is TRBV18 and J usage is TRBJ2-7; D is perhaps TRBD1 (6 bases). Deletions cut 6 bases from V and 6 bases from J, with 21 bases between. The length of the CDR3 is 15 residues. Germline V gives CDR1 KGHSH, CDR2 LQKENI. CDR3 in DNA: TGTGCCAGCTCTCCGCCCGGGGTTTGGGGGCTCGAGCAGTACTTC. This sequence encodes CASSPPGVWGLEQYF.

This clonotype was picked up many times. The chain links TRBV3-1 to TRBJ1-5; possibly TRBD1 for D (5 bases). V lost 1 base, J lost 4 bases, and 11 bases lay in between. This CDR3 comprises 15 residues. The germline V gene has CDR1 LGHDT and CDR2 YNNKEL (reference sequence). CDR3 in DNA: TGTGCCAGCAGCCAAGGTCCAGGGACGAATCAGCCCCAGCATTTT. Amino acids: CASSQGPGTNQPQHF.

This chain connects TRBV6-1 to TRBJ1-1; weak D call: TRBD1 (5 bases). Per the germline V gene, CDR1 is MNHNS and CDR2 is SASEGT. This CDR3 spans 15 amino acids. Trimming stripped 8 bases from V and 6 bases from J, with 22 bases between. CDR3 bases: TGTGCCAGCTGGTCTGTTAGGCAGGGTCCTCCTGAAGCTTTCTTT. Protein: CASWSVRQGPPEAFF.

In this sample, this clonotype turned up many times. The rearrangement uses TRBV2 and TRBJ2-5, with D possibly being TRBD2 (5 bases). Looked up from germline, CDR1 is SNHLY and CDR2 is FYNNEI. The length of the CDR3 is 14 residues. Trimming stripped 7 bases from V and 5 bases from J, with 17 bases between. This chain's CDR3 is CASTDRFSEETQYF. The DNA of the CDR3 is TGTGCCAGCACCGATCGGTTTAGCGAGGAGACCCAGTACTTC.

At least ten counts were recorded for this clonotype. This chain joins TRBV29-1 and TRBJ2-1; D is ambiguous. V lost 7 bases and J lost 0, with 22 bases in between. Germline lookup yields CDR1 SQVTM and CDR2 ANQGSEA. The CDR3 contains 17 residues. The DNA of the CDR3 is TGCAGCGCCAGCCGCGTGGTCCAGAGTAGCTCCTACAATGAGCAGTTCTTC. Amino acid sequence: CSASRVVQSSSYNEQFF.

This clonotype was detected ten times or more. CDR3 amino acids: CASRGQGAVNTEAFF. DNA for the CDR3: TGTGCCAGCAGAGGACAGGGGGCGGTGAACACTGAAGCTTTCTTT. The rearrangement joins TRBV6-1 to TRBJ1-1, with 11 bases fitting TRBD1. With V trimmed by 6 bases and J by 0 bases, 3 bases remained unmatched. Germline CDR1 and CDR2: MNHNS and SASEGT. The CDR3 is 15 amino acids.

This clonotype was seen ten or more times. The chain is built from TRBV20-1 and TRBJ2-5; D unresolved. V lost 6 bases, J lost 1 base, and 15 bases lay in between. Germline CDR1 DFQATT, CDR2 SNEGSKA (reference sequence). CDR3 length equals 14 residues. The CDR3 region is CSAKSSVLQETQYF. Written as DNA, the CDR3 is TGCAGTGCCAAGAGTTCGGTACTCCAAGAGACCCAGTACTTC.

This clonotype showed up many times. The chain employs TRBV12-3 or TRBV12-4 and TRBJ1-1; unclear D gene. The CDR3 is made up of 12 amino acids. The germline V and J ends were trimmed by 6 bases and 4 bases, with 9 bases remaining between them. The CDR3 reads CASRGEGTEAFF. The CDR3, as DNA: TGTGCCAGCAGGGGTGAGGGCACTGAAGCTTTCTTT.

This clonotype was seen many times. The V and J genes are TRBV2 and TRBJ2-5; D perhaps matches TRBD2 (5 bases). CDR1 and CDR2 from the germline V gene are SNHLY and FYNNEI. There are 15 residues in the CDR3. V lost 6 bases to trimming and J lost 2 bases, with 16 bases between them. CDR3 in amino acids: CASSKQLVAQETQYF. The CDR3 DNA reads TGTGCCAGCAGCAAGCAACTAGTTGCGCAAGAGACCCAGTACTTC.

V is TRBV27 and J is TRBJ2-7; D is tentatively TRBD1 or TRBD2 (5 bases each). Germline CDR1 is MNHEY and CDR2 is SMNVEV (reference sequence). CDR3 length: 14 amino acids. V lost 4 bases and J lost 1, with 11 bases in between. In nucleotides, the CDR3 is TGTGCCAGCAGTTCCCGGGGCCTTTCCTACGAGCAGTACTTC. Translating it yields CASSSRGLSYEQYF.

This clonotype was seen ten or more times. V gene TRBV20-1 combines with J gene TRBJ2-1; no reliable D call. There are 10 residues in the CDR3. Between the trimmed V and J ends, which lost 2 bases and 6 bases, there was a span of 2 bases. Per the germline V gene, CDR1 is DFQATT and CDR2 is SNEGSKA (reference sequence). CDR3 sequence: CSARTNEQFF. The CDR3 nucleotides are TGCAGTGCTAGAACCAATGAGCAGTTCTTC.

This clonotype was detected ten times or more. This chain links TRBV19 with TRBJ2-2, with D possibly matching TRBD2 (5 bases). The V end was cut by 4 bases, the J end by 0 bases, with 9 bases between. Germline CDR1 and CDR2: LNHDA and SQIVND (reference sequence). The CDR3 contains 15 residues. The CDR3, as DNA: TGTGCCAGTAGTAAGGCGGACTCGAACACCGGGGAGCTGTTTTTT. It codes for CASSKADSNTGELFF.

The rearrangement joins TRBV6-5 to TRBJ2-5; D is uncertain. Germline V gene data show CDR1 as MNHEY and CDR2 as SVGAGI. The V end was cut by 2 bases, the J end by 1 base, with 5 bases between. This CDR3 is built from 13 residues. This CDR3 is CASSYNSQETQYF. For the CDR3, the DNA is TGTGCCAGCAGTTACAACTCCCAAGAGACCCAGTACTTC.

This clonotype has a handful of counts. Just one base apart from a much larger clone, this may be a read error. The rearrangement uses TRBV25-1 and TRBJ1-1, with 7 positions matching TRBD1. The CDR3 spans 15 residues. Germline lookup yields CDR1 MGHDK and CDR2 SYGVNS. The CDR3 region is CASSRPDRPRTEALF. In DNA, the CDR3 is TGTGCCAGCAGTCGCCCGGACAGGCCGAGAACTGAAGCTCTCTTT.

This clonotype was detected only a few times. The gene calls are TRBV7-9 and TRBJ2-2, with D uncertain. The CDR3 runs 14 residues. Germline CDR1 is SEHNR and CDR2 is FQNEAQ (reference sequence). V gave up 0 bases and J gave up 6 bases, with 8 bases separating them. The CDR3 region is CASSLAQVPGELFF. Here the CDR3 DNA reads TGTGCCAGCAGCTTAGCCCAGGTCCCCGGGGAGCTGTTTTTT.

V and J are TRBV18 and TRBJ1-1; no firm D call. The CDR3 consists of 15 residues. V was clipped by 6 bases and J by 4 bases, with 18 bases between them. Germline CDR1 reads KGHSH; CDR2 reads LQKENI. The CDR3 region has the DNA TGTGCCAGCTCCGCGCCTACAGCTTTCGGCACTGAAGCTTTCTTT. This gives the protein CASSAPTAFGTEAFF. The full variable domain, in which reference TRBV18 and TRBJ1-1 provide the parts outside the CDR3, is NAGVMQNPRHLVRRRGQEARLRCSPMKGHSHVYWYRQLPEEGLKFMVYLQKENIIDESGMPKERFSAEFPKEGPSILRIQQVVRGDSAAYFCASSAPTAFGTEAFFGQGTRLTVV.

On this clonotype itself: This may be a read error, as it is one base from a much larger clone. This sequence joins TRBV7-9 and TRBJ2-2; 9 bases map to TRBD1. This CDR3 is 17 amino acids long. The V and J ends lost 11 bases and 5 bases, in that order; junction bases with no gene match: 18. Germline values: CDR1 SEHNR, CDR2 FQNEAQ (reference sequence). In DNA form, the CDR3 reads TGTGCCCGCCAGCGGAATACAGGGGGCGCTTGGACCGGGGAGCTGTTTTTT. Its protein is CARQRNTGGAWTGELFF.

This clonotype was detected many times. The chain uses TRBV28 and TRBJ2-3; 10 bases are shared with TRBD1. The germline gives CDR1 MDHEN, CDR2 SYDVKM. This CDR3 spans 17 amino acids. Trimming removed 4 bases from V and 0 bases from J; junction bases left unmatched: 7. The CDR3 sequence is CASSSPWTGGSTDTQYF. In DNA, the CDR3 is TGTGCCAGCAGTTCACCTTGGACAGGGGGAAGCACAGATACGCAGTATTTT.

This clonotype was seen at least ten times. The chain carries TRBV19 and TRBJ2-3; unclear D gene. V lost 3 bases and J lost 6, with 10 bases in between. The CDR3 covers 13 residues. The germline gives CDR1 LNHDA, CDR2 SQIVND (reference sequence). DNA for the CDR3: TGTGCCAGTAGTATCGCCGGCCTCGATACGCAGTATTTT. This codes for CASSIAGLDTQYF.

This clonotype appeared a few times. The gene calls are TRBV6-6 and TRBJ2-2, with a weak D call TRBD1 (5 bases). CDR1 is MNHNY and CDR2 is SVGAGI in the germline V gene (reference sequence). The CDR3 extends over 15 amino acids. Trimming cost V 2 bases and J 4 bases, with 11 bases left between them. CDR3 sequence (DNA): TGTGCCAGCAGTTACGCGACAGAAACCACCGGGGAGCTGTTTTTT. It yields the protein CASSYATETTGELFF.

This clonotype occurred many times. The J gene is TRBJ2-2, the V gene TRBV12-3 or TRBV12-4; 10 bases are a match to TRBD2. The CDR3 has 15 amino acids. V shed 5 bases and J 4 bases; nucleotides not matched to a gene: 4. The chain's CDR3 is CASSQAGGRTGELFF. CDR3 sequence (DNA): TGTGCCAGCAGTCAAGCGGGAGGGCGCACCGGGGAGCTGTTTTTT.

The V gene is TRBV6-2 or TRBV6-3, the J gene TRBJ2-7, with D tentatively TRBD1 or TRBD2 (7 bases each). The length of the CDR3 is 14 residues. V dropped 7 bases and J dropped 0 bases, with 13 bases sitting between them. CDR1 MNHEY and CDR2 SVGEGT come from the germline V gene. The CDR3 bases are TGTGCCAGCACCCAGGGGGGGAGCTCCTACGAGCAGTACTTC. Translated, it gives CASTQGGSSYEQYF.

This clonotype was seen ten or more times. The rearrangement links TRBV11-2 to TRBJ2-1; 12 bases agree with TRBD2. The V gene end was trimmed by 1 base and the J gene end by 3 bases; junction bases not matched to a gene: 1. The CDR3 is 16 residues long. Germline loops: CDR1 SGHAT, CDR2 FQNNGV. The CDR3 DNA sequence: TGTGCCAGCAGCTTAGGGACTAGCGGGGTCTACAATGAGCAGTTCTTC. It yields the protein CASSLGTSGVYNEQFF.

This chain links TRBV5-1 with TRBJ1-2; possible D gene TRBD1, 6 bases. Trimming removed 3 bases at V and 5 bases at J, with 17 bases between. Germline CDR1 SGHRS, CDR2 YFSETQ. This CDR3 contains 15 residues. The CDR3 sequence: CASSSGHGGGYGYTF. CDR3 sequence (DNA): TGCGCCAGCAGCTCTGGGCACGGAGGGGGTTATGGCTACACCTTC.

The J gene is TRBJ1-4, the V gene TRBV30; TRBD1 might be the D (6 bases). Germline values: CDR1 GTSNPN, CDR2 SVGIG (reference sequence). V gave up 0 bases and J gave up 8 bases, with 19 bases separating them. This CDR3 has 16 amino acids. CDR3 protein: CAWSVYPGGGAEKLFF. CDR3 coding DNA: TGTGCCTGGAGTGTATACCCGGGCGGGGGCGCGGAAAAACTGTTTTTT.

The V call is TRBV5-4, the J call TRBJ2-1; no reliable D call. The CDR3 has 13 amino acids. The germline V gene has CDR1 SGHNT and CDR2 YYREEE (reference sequence). Trimming removed 0 bases from V and 8 bases from J, with 9 bases in between. Here the CDR3 DNA reads TGTGCCAGCAGCTTGGACCCCGTCGATGAGCAGTTCTTC. This translates into CASSLDPVDEQFF.

The chain uses TRBV7-6 and TRBJ2-1; tentatively, D is TRBD1 (6 bases). Per germline, CDR1 SGHVS and CDR2 FNYEAQ. The CDR3 runs 16 residues. The ends were cut back, 1 base at V and 4 bases at J, with 14 bases in the middle. CDR3 residues: CASSLVPQGQYNEQFF. The CDR3 DNA sequence: TGTGCCAGCAGCTTAGTACCCCAGGGACAATACAATGAGCAGTTCTTC.

This clonotype was counted only a few times. The gene calls are TRBV5-4 and TRBJ1-1; D might be TRBD1 (6 bases). The CDR3 runs to 13 residues. Germline assignment: CDR1 SGHNT and CDR2 YYREEE (reference sequence). V lost 4 bases and J 5 bases, leaving 12 bases between the germline ends. The CDR3 DNA is TGTGCCAGCAGCCCCGACAGGTGGACTGAAGCTTTCTTT. Translated: CASSPDRWTEAFF.

The chain combines TRBV7-9 with TRBJ2-7, with D hard to call. Germline V CDR1 and CDR2: SEHNR, FQNEAQ (reference sequence). The V gene lost 1 base and the J gene lost 7 bases, with 11 bases spanning the gap. There are 13 residues in the CDR3. The CDR3 here is CASSLGGEGEQYF. Here the CDR3 DNA reads TGTGCCAGCAGCTTAGGTGGGGAAGGGGAGCAGTACTTC. The full variable domain, with the rest looked up from reference TRBV7-9 and TRBJ2-7, is DTGVSQNPRHKITKRGQNVTFRCDPISEHNRLYWYRQTLGQGPEFLTYFQNEAQLEKSRLLSDRFSAERPKGSFSTLEIQRTEQGDSAMYLCASSLGGEGEQYFGPGTRLTVT.

This clonotype was found many times. The rearrangement links TRBV6-6 to TRBJ1-3; 10 bases are a match to TRBD1. After removal of 0 bases from V and 4 bases from J, the junction contained 3 bases not matched to a gene. Germline CDR1 is MNHNY and CDR2 is SVGAGI (reference sequence). There are 16 residues in the CDR3. CDR3 in amino acids: CASSYSTGGSGNTIYF. In DNA form, the CDR3 reads TGTGCCAGCAGTTACTCGACAGGGGGCTCAGGAAACACCATATATTTT.